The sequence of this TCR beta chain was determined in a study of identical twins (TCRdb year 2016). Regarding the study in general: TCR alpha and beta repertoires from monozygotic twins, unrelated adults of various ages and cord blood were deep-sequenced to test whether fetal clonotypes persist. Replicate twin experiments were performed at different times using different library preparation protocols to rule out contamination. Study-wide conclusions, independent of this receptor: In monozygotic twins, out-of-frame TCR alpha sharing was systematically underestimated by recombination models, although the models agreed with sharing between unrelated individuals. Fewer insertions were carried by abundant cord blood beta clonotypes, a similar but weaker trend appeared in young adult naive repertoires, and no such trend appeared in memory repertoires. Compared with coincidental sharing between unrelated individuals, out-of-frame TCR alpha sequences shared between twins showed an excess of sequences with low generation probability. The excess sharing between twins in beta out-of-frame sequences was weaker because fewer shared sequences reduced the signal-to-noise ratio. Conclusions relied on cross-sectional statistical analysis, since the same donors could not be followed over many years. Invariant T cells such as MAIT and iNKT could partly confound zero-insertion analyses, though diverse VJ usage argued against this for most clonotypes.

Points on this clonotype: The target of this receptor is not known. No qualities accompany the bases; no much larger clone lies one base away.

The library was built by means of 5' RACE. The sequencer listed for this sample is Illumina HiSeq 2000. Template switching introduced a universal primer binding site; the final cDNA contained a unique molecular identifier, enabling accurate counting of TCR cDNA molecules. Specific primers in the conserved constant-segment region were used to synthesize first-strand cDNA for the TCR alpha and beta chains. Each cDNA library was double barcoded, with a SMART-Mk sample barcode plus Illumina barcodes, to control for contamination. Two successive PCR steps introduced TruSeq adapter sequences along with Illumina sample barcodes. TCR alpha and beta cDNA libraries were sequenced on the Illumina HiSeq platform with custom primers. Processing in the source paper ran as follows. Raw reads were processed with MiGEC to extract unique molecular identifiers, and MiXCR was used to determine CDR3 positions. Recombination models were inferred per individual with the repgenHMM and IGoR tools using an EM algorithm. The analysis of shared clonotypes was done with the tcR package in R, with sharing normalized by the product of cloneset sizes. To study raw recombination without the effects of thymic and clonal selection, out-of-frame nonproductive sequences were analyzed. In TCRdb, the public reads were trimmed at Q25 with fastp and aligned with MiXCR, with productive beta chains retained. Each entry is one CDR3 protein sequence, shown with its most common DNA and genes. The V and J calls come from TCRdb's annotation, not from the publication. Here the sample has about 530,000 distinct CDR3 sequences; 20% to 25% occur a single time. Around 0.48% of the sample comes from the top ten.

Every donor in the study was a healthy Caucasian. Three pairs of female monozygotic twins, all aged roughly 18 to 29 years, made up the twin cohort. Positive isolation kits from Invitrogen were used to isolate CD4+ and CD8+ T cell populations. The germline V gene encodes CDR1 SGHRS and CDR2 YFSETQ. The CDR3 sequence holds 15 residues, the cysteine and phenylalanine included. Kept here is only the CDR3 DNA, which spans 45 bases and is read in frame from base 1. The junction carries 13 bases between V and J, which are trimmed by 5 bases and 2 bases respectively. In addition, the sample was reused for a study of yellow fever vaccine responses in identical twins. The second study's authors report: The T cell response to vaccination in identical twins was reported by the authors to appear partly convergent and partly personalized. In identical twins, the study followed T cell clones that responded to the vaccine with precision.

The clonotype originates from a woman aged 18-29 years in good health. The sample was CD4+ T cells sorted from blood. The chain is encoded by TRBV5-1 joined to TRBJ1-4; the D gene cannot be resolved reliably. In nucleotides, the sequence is TGCGCCAGCAGACTTCGACTGGGGACTAATGAAAAACTGTTTTTT. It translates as CASRLRLGTNEKLFF.